This T cell receptor beta chain was sequenced during a study of shared clonotypes between healthy human individuals. Study-wide points: Represented genetic and exposure-history diversity was restricted by having few donors.

The genomic DNA of each subset was split evenly across several immunoSEQ plates. Some clones are missing from TCRdb's copy, which holds only in-frame ones; the method was immunoSEQ multiplex PCR. The repertoire holds roughly 2 million clones, 90% to 95% seen once, with about 0.13% in the top ten. Remarks on this clone: Antigen: not known.

Between the trimmed V and J ends, which lost 1 base and 8 bases, there was a span of 17 bases. The CDR3 has 15 amino acids. Per germline, CDR1 SGHTA and CDR2 FQGNSA. The receptor was derived from a young man in good health. The chain carries TRBV7-2 and TRBJ1-2; D perhaps matches TRBD1 (6 bases). Sample: naive CD4+ T cells sorted from blood. Subset denoted: CD45RA+ positively selected. CDR3 amino acids: CASSLVGGQARGYTF. The CDR3 nucleotides read TGTGCCAGCAGCTTAGTTGGGGGACAAGCGCGGGGCTACACCTTC. The full variable domain, with the rest looked up from reference TRBV7-2 and TRBJ1-2, is GAGVSQSPSNKVTEKGKDVELRCDPISGHTALYWYRQSLGQGLEFLIYFQGNSAPDKSGLPSDRFSAERTGGSVSTLTIQRTQQEDSAVYLCASSLVGGQARGYTFGSGTRLTVV.